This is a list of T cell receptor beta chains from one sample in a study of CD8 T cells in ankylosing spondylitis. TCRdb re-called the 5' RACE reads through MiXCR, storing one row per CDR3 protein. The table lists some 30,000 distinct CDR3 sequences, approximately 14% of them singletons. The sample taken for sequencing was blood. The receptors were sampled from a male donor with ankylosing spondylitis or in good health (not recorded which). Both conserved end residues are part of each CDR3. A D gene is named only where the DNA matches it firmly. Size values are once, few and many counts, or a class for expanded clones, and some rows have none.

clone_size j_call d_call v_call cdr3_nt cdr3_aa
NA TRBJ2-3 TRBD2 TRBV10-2 TGCGCCAGCAGGGCACTAGCGGTCACAGATACGCAGTATTTT CASRALAVTDTQYF
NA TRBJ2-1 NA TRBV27 TGTGCCAGCAGTTTAAGCGGGTGGGGCGGGAATGAGCAGTTCTTC CASSLSGWGGNEQFF
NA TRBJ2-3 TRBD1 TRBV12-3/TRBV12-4 TGTGCCAGCAGGTTAGGGGGCGAGGGGGATACGCAGTATTTT CASRLGGEGDTQYF
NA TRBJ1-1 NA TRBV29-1 TGCAGCGTCTTCTACGGTCCAATCGCCGAAGCTTTCTTT CSVFYGPIAEAFF
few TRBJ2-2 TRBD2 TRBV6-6 TGTGCCAGCACCAAGACTAGCAGTAACACCGGGGAGCTGTTTTTT CASTKTSSNTGELFF
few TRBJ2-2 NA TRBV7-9 TGTGCCAGCAGCCCTGCCGGGGGCTGGACCGGGGAGCTGTTTTTT CASSPAGGWTGELFF
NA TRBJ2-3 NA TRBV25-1 TGTGCCAGCAGTGCCTCGAGGGGATTTAGTTCGTCAGTATACGATACGCAGTATTTT CASSASRGFSSSVYDTQYF
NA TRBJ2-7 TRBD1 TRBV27 TGTGCCAGCAGTTTGTACGGGACAGCCTTCGCCGAGCAGTACTTC CASSLYGTAFAEQYF
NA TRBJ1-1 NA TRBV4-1 TGCGCCAGCAGCCAAGCAGAGGTGATGAACACTGAAGCTTTCTTT CASSQAEVMNTEAFF
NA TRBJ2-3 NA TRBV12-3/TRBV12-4 TGTGCCAGCAGTTCTGCTAGGGCGCAGTATTTT CASSSARAQYF
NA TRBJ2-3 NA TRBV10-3 TGTGCCATCGGTCCGGGTCGGGATACGCAGTATTTT CAIGPGRDTQYF
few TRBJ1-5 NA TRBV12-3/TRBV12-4 TGTGCCAGCAGTTTAGTCAGGGGTAGTCAGCCCCAGCATTTT CASSLVRGSQPQHF
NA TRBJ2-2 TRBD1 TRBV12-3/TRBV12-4 TGTGCCAGCAGGCTAGGGACAGCCGCGAACACCGGGGAGCTGTTTTTT CASRLGTAANTGELFF
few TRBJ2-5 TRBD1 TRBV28 TGTGCCAGCAGTTTAAGGACAGGGGGAGAGACCCAGTACTTC CASSLRTGGETQYF
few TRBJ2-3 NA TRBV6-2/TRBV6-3 TGTGCCAGCGGTAATACAGATACGCAGTATTTT CASGNTDTQYF
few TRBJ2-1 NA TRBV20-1 TGCAGTGCTAGAGACCCGGGAAGCTCCTACAATGAGCAGTTCTTC CSARDPGSSYNEQFF
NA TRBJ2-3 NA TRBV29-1 TGCAGCGTGGGAATCACAGATACGCAGTATTTT CSVGITDTQYF
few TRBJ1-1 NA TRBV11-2 TGTGCCAGCAGCTTAGAACAGGGTGGAGCTTTCTTT CASSLEQGGAFF
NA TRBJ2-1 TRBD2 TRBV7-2 TGTGCCAGCAGCTTAGGAGGGGAGGGCAGGGTTAATGAGCAGTTCTTC CASSLGGEGRVNEQFF
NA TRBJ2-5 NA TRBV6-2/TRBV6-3 TGTGCCAGCAGTTTAGTTCTGGAGACCCAGTACTTC CASSLVLETQYF
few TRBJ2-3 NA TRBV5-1 TGCGCCAGCAGCTTACTAGGGAAGTTGCAGTATTTT CASSLLGKLQYF
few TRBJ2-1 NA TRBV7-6 TGTGCCAGCAGCCTAGAAACAAGAGGGATTGAGCAGTTCTTC CASSLETRGIEQFF
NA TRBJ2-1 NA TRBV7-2 TGTGCCAGCAGCTTAGGTCCACAGGGCGGCCACAATGAGCAGTTCTTC CASSLGPQGGHNEQFF
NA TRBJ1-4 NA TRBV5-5 TGTGCCAGCAGCTCCTCCCGGAGACCCGAAACTGCAACTAATGAAAAACTGTTTTTT CASSSSRRPETATNEKLFF
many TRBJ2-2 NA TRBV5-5 TGTGCCAGCAGCTTGGCTTCGACCGGGGAGCTGTTTTTT CASSLASTGELFF
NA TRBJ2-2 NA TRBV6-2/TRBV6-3 TGTGCCAGCAGTTACGTCGACAGAAACACCGGGGAGCTGTTTTTT CASSYVDRNTGELFF
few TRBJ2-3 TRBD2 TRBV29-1 TGCAGCGAAGCAGCGGGAGTGTCAGATACGCAGTATTTT CSEAAGVSDTQYF
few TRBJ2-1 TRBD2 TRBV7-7 TGTGCTAGCAGCTCCGGACTAGCGGGGGTAATTGCTGAGCAGTTCTTC CASSSGLAGVIAEQFF
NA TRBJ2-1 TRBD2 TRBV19 TGTGCCAGTGGACTAGCCCTTATGAAGTTCTTC CASGLALMKFF
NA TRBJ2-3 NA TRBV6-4 TGTGCCAGCAGTGAAGAAAGCGGTAGCACAGATACGCAGTATTTT CASSEESGSTDTQYF
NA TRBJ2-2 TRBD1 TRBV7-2 TGTGCCAGCAGCTCGACAGGGTGGGCCGGGGAGCTGTTTTTT CASSSTGWAGELFF
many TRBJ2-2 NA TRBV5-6 TGTGCCAGCAGCTCCCCGAGGCCAAACACCGGGGAGCTGTTTTTT CASSSPRPNTGELFF
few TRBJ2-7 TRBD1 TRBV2 TGTGCCAGCAGTGGGACAGGCTACGAGCAGTACTTC CASSGTGYEQYF
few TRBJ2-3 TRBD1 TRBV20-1 TGCAGTGCTCGGGGCAGGCCGGGACAGGGGGTGACAGATACGCAGTATTTT CSARGRPGQGVTDTQYF
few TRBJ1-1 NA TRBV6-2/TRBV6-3 TGTGCCAGCAGCTTTATGACCTTAGGGACTGAAGCTTTCTTT CASSFMTLGTEAFF